The rows below give T cell receptor beta chains drawn from one sample of a study of blood T cell repertoires in COVID-19. Profiled with immunoSEQ multiplex PCR; TCRdb holds only in-frame clones, not every one. Here the sample spans about 29,000 clones, roughly 87% being singletons. Sequencing was carried out using peripheral blood. Receptor source: a human donor in a cohort sampled during active COVID-19. Each CDR3 is given with its conserved first and last residue. The D gene is left open where the match is weak. The size entry is marked missing in some rows and otherwise reads once, few, many or a size class.

>.|.|TRBJ2-7|TRBV2
TGTGCCAGCAGCCTCGACAGGACTTACGAGCAGTACTTC
CASSLDRTYEQYF
>once|.|TRBJ1-5|TRBV7-2
TGTGCCAGCAGCTTAGAAAGTCGCGGCAATCAGCCCCAGCATTTT
CASSLESRGNQPQHF
>.|TRBD2|TRBJ2-5|TRBV19
TGTGCCAGTAGGAGGGCTAGCGGGGGGCTAGAGACCCAGTACTTC
CASRRASGGLETQYF
>.|.|TRBJ1-5|TRBV6-5
TGTGCCAGCAGGAAAACCGGGACAAATAATCAGCCCCAGCATTTT
CASRKTGTNNQPQHF
>few|.|TRBJ1-4|TRBV5-4
TGTGCCAGCAGCGTTGGGACATTCGCAACTAATGAAAAACTGTTTTTT
CASSVGTFATNEKLFF
>.|TRBD1|TRBJ1-3|TRBV7-9
TGTGCCAGCAGCTCGGACAGGTCTGGAAACACCATATATTTT
CASSSDRSGNTIYF
>.|.|TRBJ1-3|TRBV6-5
TGTGCCAGCAGTTACTCCGGACAAAACACTGGAAACACCATATATTTT
CASSYSGQNTGNTIYF
>.|.|TRBJ2-7|TRBV20-1
TGCAGTGCTAGTTTTCCCCCTTACGAGCAGTACTTC
CSASFPPYEQYF
>.|TRBD2|TRBJ2-3|TRBV5-4
TGTGCCAGCAGCTTGGCCCTGGTAGCGGGGGGGCGTACAGATACGCAGTATTTT
CASSLALVAGGRTDTQYF
>.|TRBD1|TRBJ1-1|TRBV6-4
TGTGCCAGCAGTTTGGACAGGGGGAAACTCACTGAAGCTTTCTTT
CASSLDRGKLTEAFF
>.|TRBD2|TRBJ2-4|TRBV27
TGTGCCAGCAGTCCACGGACTAGCGGGGGGAATTTGATCAAAAACATTCAGTACTTC
CASSPRTSGGNLIKNIQYF
>.|TRBD1|TRBJ1-5|TRBV7-3
TGTGCCAGCAGCAAAGACAGGGGCCCTGGGGGCAATCAGCCCCAGCATTTT
CASSKDRGPGGNQPQHF
>.|TRBD1|TRBJ2-7|TRBV2
TGTGCCAGCAGCGGGACAGCTCGCCTAGGCGAGCAGTACTTC
CASSGTARLGEQYF
>.|TRBD1|TRBJ2-2|TRBV11-2
TGTGCCAGCAGCCTAGGGGCAGGGGGCACCGGGGAGCTGTTTTTT
CASSLGAGGTGELFF
>.|.|TRBJ2-6|TRBV4-2
TGTGCCAGCAGCCAAGAGTTGAAAGGACTCGCATCTGGGGCCAACGTCCTGACTTTC
CASSQELKGLASGANVLTF
>.|TRBD1|TRBJ2-7|TRBV28
TGTGCCAGCAGCGAGATCGGGACAGGGCTCTACGAGCAGTACTTC
CASSEIGTGLYEQYF
>.|TRBD1|TRBJ1-2|TRBV5-4
TGTGCCAGCAGCTTCGGGCAGACAGGGACTGGCGATGGCTACACCTTC
CASSFGQTGTGDGYTF
>few|.|TRBJ2-2|TRBV5-4
TGTGCCAGCAGCTTGGCCCCCGCGGATGTCACCGGGGAGCTGTTTTTT
CASSLAPADVTGELFF
>.|.|TRBJ2-1|TRBV9
TGTGCCAGCAGTGAGAGGGGGAGCCGGGAACTCGCCTACAATGAGCAGTTCTTC
CASSERGSRELAYNEQFF
>.|.|TRBJ2-5|TRBV5-6
TGTGCCAGCAGCCCGGCGGGTGGCAGTCAAGAGACCCAGTACTTC
CASSPAGGSQETQYF
>.|.|TRBJ2-3|TRBV19
TGTGCCAGTAGTTGGGGGAGGACCACAGATACGCAGTATTTT
CASSWGRTTDTQYF
>.|.|TRBJ2-4|TRBV28
TGTGCCAGCAGTTGGGGGCACGAACATATTCAGTACTTC
CASSWGHEHIQYF
>.|TRBD2|TRBJ2-3|TRBV4-1
TGCGCCAGCAGTCAGCGGGGTGCTAGCACAGATACGCAGTATTTT
CASSQRGASTDTQYF
>.|TRBD2|TRBJ2-2|TRBV30
TGTGCCTGGAGTGTAGAGGGAGGGCCATACACCGGGGAGCTGTTTTTT
CAWSVEGGPYTGELFF
>.|TRBD2|TRBJ2-5|TRBV19
TGTGCCAGTAGTATCGGGAGGGTCGAGACCCAGTACTTC
CASSIGRVETQYF
>.|.|TRBJ1-1|TRBV20-1
TGCAGTGCGCGGGCAGACACTGAAGCTTTCTTT
CSARADTEAFF
>.|.|TRBJ1-1|TRBV11-2
TGTGCCAGCATCCAAGACCGACCGACGGCGTCGGGCACTGAAGCTTTCTTT
CASIQDRPTASGTEAFF
>.|TRBD1|TRBJ2-7|TRBV28
TGTGCCAGCAGTTTAGGGACAGGGGACGAGCAGTACTTC
CASSLGTGDEQYF
>.|.|TRBJ2-5|TRBV28
TGTGCCAGCAGTCGGCAGGTCCGAGAGACCCAGTACTTC
CASSRQVRETQYF
>.|TRBD2|TRBJ2-3|TRBV5-1
TGCGCCAGCAGCTTGAGCGGGGGGGGCACAGATACGCAGTATTTT
CASSLSGGGTDTQYF
>.|TRBD1|TRBJ1-5|TRBV6-2/TRBV6-3
TGTGCCAGCAGCAGGGACAGGAAGAATCAGCCCCAGCATTTT
CASSRDRKNQPQHF
>few|.|TRBJ1-6|TRBV28
TGTGCCAGCAGACCGAGGGTATCGGGTAATTCACCCCTCCACTTT
CASRPRVSGNSPLHF
>.|.|TRBJ1-4|TRBV19
TGTGCCAGTAGTAACACAGGGACGCGGAATGAAAAACTGTTTTTT
CASSNTGTRNEKLFF
>once|.|TRBJ2-7|TRBV11-2
TGTGCCAGCACCAAGGACACGTACGAGCAGTACTTC
CASTKDTYEQYF
>.|TRBD1|TRBJ1-4|TRBV19
TGTGCCAGCCTTGACAGGGGATATAATGAAAAACTGTTTTTT
CASLDRGYNEKLFF
>.|TRBD2|TRBJ2-2|TRBV9
TGTGCCAGCAGCCCGGGACTAGCTGGGGTCGGGGAGCTGTTTTTT
CASSPGLAGVGELFF
>.|.|TRBJ1-5|TRBV4-2
TGTGCCAGCAGCCAAGATGCCAGAAATAGCAATCAGCCCCAGCATTTT
CASSQDARNSNQPQHF
>.|.|TRBJ2-7|TRBV7-2
TGTGCCAGCAGCCCACGGATGGGGGCGAGCGAGCAGTACTTC
CASSPRMGASEQYF
>.|.|TRBJ1-2|TRBV5-4
TGTGCCAGCAGCCCGAGAGGAGTTAACTATGGCTACACCTTC
CASSPRGVNYGYTF
>few|.|TRBJ1-5|TRBV18
TGTGCCAGCTCACCGGTCCCGGGGGGGTATCAGCCCCAGCATTTT
CASSPVPGGYQPQHF
>.|TRBD2|TRBJ2-5|TRBV7-2
TGTGCCAGCAGCCCCGGGAGTGGCGGGGGGGGGAAAGAGACCCAGTACTTC
CASSPGSGGGGKETQYF
>.|.|TRBJ2-3|TRBV7-2
TGTGCCAGCAGTCGTCTGGCAGCAGATACGCAGTATTTT
CASSRLAADTQYF
>.|.|TRBJ2-4|TRBV5-6
TGTGCCAGCAGTTGGACTCCTCCCCGAAGTGACATTCAGTACTTC
CASSWTPPRSDIQYF
>.|.|TRBJ1-5|TRBV15
TGTGCCACCAGCCACTCCGGCAATCAGCCCCAGCATTTT
CATSHSGNQPQHF
>.|.|TRBJ2-7|TRBV11-2
TGTGCCAGCAGCTTCTCCGGGGGAACCTACGAGCAGTACTTC
CASSFSGGTYEQYF
>.|TRBD2|TRBJ2-1|TRBV5-1
TGCGCCAGCAGCTTGGCCAGCGGGGGAGCCATCGCCAATGAGCAGTTCTTC
CASSLASGGAIANEQFF
>.|.|TRBJ2-3|TRBV4-2
TGTGCCAGCAGCCCCCTAGACACAGATACGCAGTATTTT
CASSPLDTDTQYF
>.|.|TRBJ2-3|TRBV9
TGTGCCAGCAGCGTGAGTAACTCGGTGGCAGATACGCAGTATTTT
CASSVSNSVADTQYF
>.|.|TRBJ2-7|TRBV27
TGTGCCAGCAGTTTTTTGGTCGCAGGGTTGGCCGAGCAGTACTTC
CASSFLVAGLAEQYF
>.|TRBD2|TRBJ2-7|TRBV5-5
TGTGCCAGCAGCCCGGGGGGGTTCGAGCAGTACTTC
CASSPGGFEQYF
>.|.|TRBJ2-7|TRBV12-2
TGTGCAAGTCGCTCCACAGGGGTCTCGCACGAGCAGTACTTC
CASRSTGVSHEQYF